This TCR beta chain was profiled in a study of cytomegalovirus exposure and HLA in healthy donors. The study, taken as a whole, reports: The study recorded 150 to 200 TCR beta chains that were cytomegalovirus-associated. Reports showed the classifier diagnosing cytomegalovirus status with high specificity and sensitivity. For most TCR sequences rarity was the rule, although some public TCRs occurred in many donors.

TCRdb's copy holds only in-frame clones and misses some; the assay was immunoSEQ multiplex PCR. Altogether roughly 220,000 clones are present, 75% to 95% being singletons, with the ten largest covering roughly 1%. The V gene lost 5 bases and the J gene lost 7 bases, with 8 bases spanning the gap. The CDR3 extends over 11 amino acids. From germline, CDR1 is SEHNR and CDR2 FQNEAQ (reference sequence). On this clone itself: Its antigen is not known.

The donors were in the approximately 120-subject validation cohort, distinct from the roughly 720-subject first cohort. J is TRBJ1-1 and V is TRBV7-9; no clear D. The sample was PBMCs. This sequence was found in a woman under 30 in good health and CMV-seronegative. In DNA form, the CDR3 reads TGTGCCAGCAGCCCGACGGGTGAAGCTTTCTTT. This codes for CASSPTGEAFF.